These 3 T cell receptor beta chains share one sample of origin, sequenced in a study of regulatory T cells in long-lasting Graves disease. Time point indicated: newly diagnosed GD, antithyroid drugs for less than 3 months. From RNA extracted from PBMCs, the TCR library was made. To make TCR beta libraries, researchers used iRepertoire HTBI primers and Arm-PCR of CDR3 regions. TCRdb passed the multiplex PCR reads through MiXCR, listing each CDR3 protein once. The top ten clones hold about 8.2% of a sample with roughly 410,000 distinct CDR3 sequences, approximately 15% of them seen once. In addition, the sample was reused for a study of T cells in Graves' hyperthyroidism and ophthalmopathy.

The input for sequencing was peripheral blood mononuclear cells (PBMCs), taken at new diagnosis, from a patient treated with antithyroid drugs. These receptors came from a middle-aged woman with Graves disease.

V is TRBV19 and J is TRBJ1-2; possibly TRBD1 for D (5 bases). This CDR3 has 14 residues. The germline V gene has CDR1 LNHDA and CDR2 SQIVND (reference sequence). Trimming took off 5 bases at V and 7 bases at J, with 17 bases between the two ends. CDR3: CASSLRDRASGYTF. The CDR3 nucleotides are TGTGCCAGTAGTTTAAGGGACCGAGCTAGTGGCTACACCTTC.

In this sample, this clonotype turned up a few times. The J gene is TRBJ2-5, the V gene TRBV12-5; weak D call: TRBD1 (6 bases). Trimming removed 2 bases from V and 4 bases from J, with 11 bases in between. CDR1 and CDR2 from the germline V gene are LGHNT and FRNRAP. CDR3 length equals 14 residues. CDR3 sequence reads: CASGLPGTPETQYF. Here the CDR3 DNA reads TGTGCTAGTGGTTTGCCCGGGACACCAGAGACCCAGTACTTC.

This clonotype was recorded many times. The chain couples TRBV28 to TRBJ2-1, with 9 bases identical to TRBD1. The CDR3 has 15 amino acids. Germline trimming cut 2 bases from V and 7 bases from J; bases unmatched to any gene: 6. Germline V gene lookup returns CDR1 MDHEN and CDR2 SYDVKM. CDR3 sequence: CASSLDLGTGNEQFF. The DNA for the CDR3 is TGTGCCAGCAGTTTAGACCTCGGGACAGGGAATGAGCAGTTCTTC.